This record covers a single T cell receptor (beta chain). Antigen specificity is unknown. Germline assignment: CDR1 SGHNT and CDR2 YYREEE (reference sequence). This CDR3 is built from 18 residues. Trimming at V came to 2 bases and at J to 0 bases, leaving 6 bases not matched to a gene. The record originates from a study of cytotoxic CD8 clonotypes in ibrutinib-treated CLL. The wider study: Sequencing produced an average of around 260,000 productive templates and approximately 90,000 productive rearrangements per sample.

With cryopreserved PBMCs as the source, roughly 1.8 micrograms of genomic DNA went to TCR beta libraries. Researchers set a sequencing depth target of 1 in 200,000 to 1 in 1 million T cells. TCRdb's table, derived via immunoSEQ multiplex PCR, lists solely in-frame clones and lacks some. The table has hundreds of thousands of clones, almost 80% seen once. Study results and limitations: Pretreatment clonality was elevated relative to age-matched healthy donors and paralleled circulating CD8+ T-cell counts.

This receptor was identified in a human donor with chronic lymphocytic leukemia. The chain links TRBV5-4 to TRBJ2-1; 12 bases match TRBD2. This specimen consisted of PBMCs, obtained before ibrutinib treatment. In nucleotides, the CDR3 is TGTGCCAGCAGCTTCGGGACTAGCGGGCGAAGCTCCTACAATGAGCAGTTCTTC. It codes for CASSFGTSGRSSYNEQFF.